This T cell receptor beta chain was found in a study of CD8+ T cells in alopecia areata. In each case, RNA was isolated and then reverse transcribed into cDNA as the sequencing template. Assay: immunoSEQ multiplex PCR; the TCRdb copy retains only in-frame clones and omits some. Counted here are about 6,400 clones, around two thirds occurring once; the ten biggest clones make up around 15%. After removal of 6 bases from V and 6 bases from J, the junction contained 4 bases not matched to a gene. Germline assignment: CDR1 MDHEN and CDR2 SYDVKM. The CDR3 has 13 amino acids. Treatment in this sample: oral pan-JAK inhibitor, 5-10 mg twice daily. Alopecia areata patients had lesional scalp punch biopsies and peripheral blood taken from them. Study-wide points: Sequences from scalp samples also cover resident alphabeta T cells of normal skin.

Concerning this clone: Its antigen remains unidentified.

The chain is built from TRBV28 and TRBJ2-1, with 8 bases that match TRBD1. This material consisted of skin, taken at week 4, from a patient treated with tofacitinib. The TCR comes from a human donor with alopecia areata. The CDR3 loop is CASRPTGGNEQFF. CDR3 sequence (DNA): TGTGCCAGCAGACCTACAGGGGGCAATGAGCAGTTCTTC.